This entry is about one T cell receptor (beta chain). The CDR3 is 20 residues long. With V trimmed by 4 bases and J by 7 bases, 20 bases remained unmatched. Germline CDR1 SGHAT, CDR2 FQNNGV. Investigators profiled TCR beta VDJ and CDR3 from genomic DNA template. In TCRdb, the reads were re-called with MiXCR into one record per CDR3 protein. The sample includes around 200,000 distinct CDR3 sequences, almost 50% seen only once; the top ten take 10% to 15%. In patients chosen for sequencing, flow cytometry had shown CD8+CD57+ cell expansion. Each patient had severe acquired aplastic anemia. This sample stems from a study of CD8+CD57+ T cells in acquired aplastic anemia.

Sequences were obtained from sorted CD4+, CD8+, or CD8+CD57+ T cells (not recorded which) from PBMCs. The receptor was isolated from a human donor with aplastic anemia. This chain uses TRBV11-2 with TRBJ2-5; the match to TRBD2 covers 14 bases. The CDR3 region is CASSSGTGTSGGRGEGTQYF. The CDR3 DNA is TGTGCCAGCAGCTCCGGGACAGGGACTAGCGGGGGTAGGGGAGAGGGGACCCAGTACTTC.